This TCR beta chain was obtained from a study of CD8 T cells in ankylosing spondylitis. The germline V and J ends were trimmed by 4 bases and 11 bases, with 23 bases remaining between them. In germline, CDR1 is MNHEY, CDR2 SVGAGI. The CDR3 loop spans 15 amino acids. Construction of TCR beta libraries was performed using quantitative 5'-RACE with molecular barcodes. TCRdb used MiXCR to reprocess the 5' RACE reads, holding one entry per CDR3 protein. The sample includes under 300,000 distinct CDR3 sequences, about 10% of them seen just once. V and J are TRBV6-5 and TRBJ1-1, with D possibly TRBD1 on 5 matching bases. The material sequenced was blood, either unsorted or a sorted T cell fraction (not recorded which). The sequence was obtained from a male donor with ankylosing spondylitis or in good health (not recorded which). The CDR3 sequence is CASSFSYSGVRAAFF. CDR3 coding DNA: TGTGCCAGCAGTTTCTCGTATTCGGGGGTTCGGGCGGCTTTCTTT.